The rows below give T cell receptor beta chains drawn from one sample of a study of shared clonotypes between healthy human individuals. Method: immunoSEQ multiplex PCR; TCRdb's copy keeps in-frame clones and lacks some. The repertoire has about 490,000 clones, 65% to 80% of them found once; the top ten carry approximately 12%. Sample: PBMCs. The source is a woman between 40 and 55 years old in good health. Some clones in this sample may be carry-over from other donors' samples. CDR3s include the opening cysteine and the closing phenylalanine or tryptophan. A D gene is named only where the DNA matches it firmly. The size of a clone is reported for some rows only, either as once, few or many, or as a class for expanded clones.

TRBD2,NA,TRBV29-1,TRBJ2-1,CSVEGTGLAGDSYNEQFF,TGCAGCGTTGAAGGCACGGGACTAGCGGGAGACTCCTACAATGAGCAGTTCTTC
TRBD1,NA,TRBV25-1,TRBJ2-1,CASSPIPGTDYNEQFF,TGTGCCAGCTCCCCGATCCCCGGGACAGATTACAATGAGCAGTTCTTC
TRBD1,NA,TRBV5-6,TRBJ1-1,CASSGDTGAMNTEAFF,TGTGCCAGCAGCGGGGACACAGGGGCCATGAACACTGAAGCTTTCTTT
NA,NA,TRBV11-2,TRBJ2-3,CASSSKKMITDTQYF,TGTGCCAGCAGCTCCAAAAAGATGATCACAGATACGCAGTATTTT
TRBD1,NA,TRBV19,TRBJ2-1,CASSMKGDRAYNEQFF,TGTGCCAGTAGTATGAAAGGGGACAGGGCCTATAATGAGCAGTTCTTC
TRBD1,once,TRBV11-2,TRBJ2-1,CASSLSGGYNEQFF,TGTGCCAGCAGCTTGTCAGGGGGCTACAATGAGCAGTTCTTC
NA,few,TRBV28,TRBJ2-7,CASSAIDEQYF,TGTGCCAGCAGTGCCATAGACGAGCAGTACTTC
TRBD1,NA,TRBV5-1,TRBJ1-3,CASSLEGTVSGNTIYF,TGCGCCAGCAGCTTGGAAGGGACAGTCTCTGGAAACACCATATATTTT
NA,NA,TRBV30,TRBJ2-1,CAWSVREGAYEQFF,TGTGCCTGGAGTGTACGGGAAGGGGCATATGAGCAGTTCTTC
TRBD1,few,TRBV5-1,TRBJ1-2,CASSWEGQGIHGYTF,TGCGCCAGCAGCTGGGAGGGACAGGGGATCCATGGCTACACCTTC
TRBD1,many,TRBV9,TRBJ2-7,CASSRGQEPYEQYF,TGTGCCAGCAGCCGCGGACAGGAACCTTACGAGCAGTACTTC
NA,NA,TRBV19,TRBJ2-7,CASSIDPGRAYEQYF,TGTGCCAGTAGTATAGATCCGGGCAGGGCCTACGAGCAGTACTTC
NA,NA,TRBV7-2,TRBJ2-2,CASSLDRTGELFF,TGTGCCAGCAGCTTAGACAGGACCGGGGAGCTGTTTTTT
TRBD2,NA,TRBV19,TRBJ2-3,CASVRAGGDTQYF,TGTGCCAGTGTCCGAGCGGGAGGAGATACGCAGTATTTT